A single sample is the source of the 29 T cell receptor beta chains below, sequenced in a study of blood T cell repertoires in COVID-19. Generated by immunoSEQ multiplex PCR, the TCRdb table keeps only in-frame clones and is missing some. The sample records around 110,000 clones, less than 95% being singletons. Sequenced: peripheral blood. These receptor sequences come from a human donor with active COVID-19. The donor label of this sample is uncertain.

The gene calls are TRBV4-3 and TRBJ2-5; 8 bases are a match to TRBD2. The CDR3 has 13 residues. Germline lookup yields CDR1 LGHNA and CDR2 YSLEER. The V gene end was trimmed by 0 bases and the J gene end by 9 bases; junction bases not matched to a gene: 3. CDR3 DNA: TGCGCCAGCAGCCAAGACGGGGGGGAGGCCCAGTACTTC. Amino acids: CASSQDGGEAQYF.

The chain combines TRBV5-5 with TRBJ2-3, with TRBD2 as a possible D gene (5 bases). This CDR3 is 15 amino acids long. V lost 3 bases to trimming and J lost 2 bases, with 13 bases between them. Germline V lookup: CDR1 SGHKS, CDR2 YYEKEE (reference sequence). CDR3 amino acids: CASSSWTLNTDTQYF. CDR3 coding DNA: TGTGCCAGCAGCTCCTGGACTTTAAACACAGATACGCAGTATTTT.

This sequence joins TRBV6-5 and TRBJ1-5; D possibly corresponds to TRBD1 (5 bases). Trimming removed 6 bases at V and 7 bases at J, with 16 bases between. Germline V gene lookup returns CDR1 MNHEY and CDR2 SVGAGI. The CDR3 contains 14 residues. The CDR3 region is CASSPGGVGQPQHF. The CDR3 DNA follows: TGTGCCAGCAGCCCCGGGGGGGTAGGACAGCCCCAGCATTTT.

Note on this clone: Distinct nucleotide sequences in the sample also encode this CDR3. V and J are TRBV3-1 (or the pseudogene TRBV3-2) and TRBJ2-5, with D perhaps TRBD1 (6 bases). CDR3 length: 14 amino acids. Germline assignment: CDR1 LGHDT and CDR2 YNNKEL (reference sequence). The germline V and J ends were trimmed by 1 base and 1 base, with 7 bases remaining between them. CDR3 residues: CASSQADSQETQYF. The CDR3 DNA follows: TGTGCCAGCAGCCAAGCGGACAGCCAAGAGACCCAGTACTTC.

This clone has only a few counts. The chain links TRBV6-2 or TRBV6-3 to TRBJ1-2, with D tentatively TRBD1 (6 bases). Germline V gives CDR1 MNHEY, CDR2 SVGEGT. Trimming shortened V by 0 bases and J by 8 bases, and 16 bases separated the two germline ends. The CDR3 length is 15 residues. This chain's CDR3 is CASSYSQGNLRGYTF. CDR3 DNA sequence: TGTGCCAGCAGTTACTCTCAGGGGAATCTACGCGGCTACACCTTC.

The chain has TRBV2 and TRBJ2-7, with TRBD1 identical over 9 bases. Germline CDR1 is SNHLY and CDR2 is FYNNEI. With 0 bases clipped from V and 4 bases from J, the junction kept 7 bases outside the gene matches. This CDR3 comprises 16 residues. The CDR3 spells CASSEASSGQGYEQYF. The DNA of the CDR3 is TGTGCCAGCAGTGAAGCGTCCTCGGGACAGGGTTACGAGCAGTACTTC.

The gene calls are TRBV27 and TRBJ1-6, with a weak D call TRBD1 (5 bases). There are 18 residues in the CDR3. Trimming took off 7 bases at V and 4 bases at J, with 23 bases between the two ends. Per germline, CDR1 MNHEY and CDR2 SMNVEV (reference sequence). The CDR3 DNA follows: TGTGCCAGCACCTCAAGAGCGGGACGGCGCGTTTATAATTCACCCCTCCACTTT. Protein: CASTSRAGRRVYNSPLHF.

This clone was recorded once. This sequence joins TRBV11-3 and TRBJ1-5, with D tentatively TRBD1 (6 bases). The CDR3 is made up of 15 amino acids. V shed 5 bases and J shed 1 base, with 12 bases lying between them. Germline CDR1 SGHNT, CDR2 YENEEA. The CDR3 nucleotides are TGTGCCAGCAGCCATTACAGGGAAAGCAATCAGCCCCAGCATTTT. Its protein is CASSHYRESNQPQHF.

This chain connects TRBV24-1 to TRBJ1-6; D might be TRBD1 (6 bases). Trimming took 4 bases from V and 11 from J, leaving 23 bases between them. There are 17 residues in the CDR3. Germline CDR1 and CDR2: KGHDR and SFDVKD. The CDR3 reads CATSDRRGGAAKAPLHF. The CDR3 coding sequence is TGTGCCACCAGTGACCGCCGTGGGGGGGCAGCGAAAGCACCCCTCCACTTT.

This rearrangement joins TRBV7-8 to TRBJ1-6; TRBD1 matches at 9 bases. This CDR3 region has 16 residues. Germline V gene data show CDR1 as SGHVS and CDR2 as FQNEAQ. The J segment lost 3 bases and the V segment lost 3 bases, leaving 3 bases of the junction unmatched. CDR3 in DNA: TGTGCCAGCAGCTTGACAGGGGGAGACTATAATTCACCCCTCCACTTT. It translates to CASSLTGGDYNSPLHF.

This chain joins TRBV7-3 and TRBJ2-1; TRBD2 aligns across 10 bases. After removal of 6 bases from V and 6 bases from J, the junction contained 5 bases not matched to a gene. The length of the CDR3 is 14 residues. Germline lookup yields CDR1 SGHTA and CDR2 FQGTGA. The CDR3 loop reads CASSLAGGSNEQFF. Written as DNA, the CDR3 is TGTGCCAGCAGTTTAGCGGGGGGTAGCAATGAGCAGTTCTTC.

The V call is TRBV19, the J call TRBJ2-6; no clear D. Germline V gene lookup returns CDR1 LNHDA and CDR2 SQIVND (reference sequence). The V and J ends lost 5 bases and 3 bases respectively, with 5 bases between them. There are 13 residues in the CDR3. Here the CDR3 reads CASSPNGANVLTF. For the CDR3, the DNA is TGTGCCAGTAGTCCTAATGGGGCCAACGTCCTGACTTTC.

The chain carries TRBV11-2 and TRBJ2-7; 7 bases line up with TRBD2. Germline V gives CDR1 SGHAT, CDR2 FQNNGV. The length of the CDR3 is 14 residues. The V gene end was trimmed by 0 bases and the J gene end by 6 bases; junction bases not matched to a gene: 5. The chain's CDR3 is CASSLDRGVGEQYF. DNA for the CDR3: TGTGCCAGCAGCTTAGATCGGGGGGTTGGCGAGCAGTACTTC.

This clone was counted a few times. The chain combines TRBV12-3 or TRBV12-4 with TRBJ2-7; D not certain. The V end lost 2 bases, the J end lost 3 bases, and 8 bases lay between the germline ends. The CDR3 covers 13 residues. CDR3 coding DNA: TGTGCCAGCAGTTTAACAGAATACTACGAGCAGTACTTC. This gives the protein CASSLTEYYEQYF.

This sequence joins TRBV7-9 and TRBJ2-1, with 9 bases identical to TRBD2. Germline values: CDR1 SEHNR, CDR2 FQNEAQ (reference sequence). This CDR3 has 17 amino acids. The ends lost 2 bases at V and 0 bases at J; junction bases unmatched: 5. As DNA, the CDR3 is TGTGCCAGCAGCTTAAGGCGGGGGGGATTCTCCTACAATGAGCAGTTCTTC. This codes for CASSLRRGGFSYNEQFF. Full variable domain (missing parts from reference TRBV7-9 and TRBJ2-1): DTGVSQNPRHKITKRGQNVTFRCDPISEHNRLYWYRQTLGQGPEFLTYFQNEAQLEKSRLLSDRFSAERPKGSFSTLEIQRTEQGDSAMYLCASSLRRGGFSYNEQFFGPGTRLTVL.

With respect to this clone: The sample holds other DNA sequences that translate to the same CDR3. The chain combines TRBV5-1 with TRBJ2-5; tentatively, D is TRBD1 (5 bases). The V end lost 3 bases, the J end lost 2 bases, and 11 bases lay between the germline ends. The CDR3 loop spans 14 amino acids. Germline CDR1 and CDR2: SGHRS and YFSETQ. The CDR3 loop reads CASSSRQTQETQYF. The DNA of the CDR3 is TGCGCCAGCAGCTCGCGACAGACACAAGAGACCCAGTACTTC.

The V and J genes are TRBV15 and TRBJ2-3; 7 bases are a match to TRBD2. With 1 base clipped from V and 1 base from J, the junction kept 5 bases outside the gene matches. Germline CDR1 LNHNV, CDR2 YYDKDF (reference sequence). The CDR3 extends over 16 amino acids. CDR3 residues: CATSRGTSDGTDTQYF. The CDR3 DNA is TGTGCCACCAGCAGAGGAACTAGCGATGGCACAGATACGCAGTATTTT.

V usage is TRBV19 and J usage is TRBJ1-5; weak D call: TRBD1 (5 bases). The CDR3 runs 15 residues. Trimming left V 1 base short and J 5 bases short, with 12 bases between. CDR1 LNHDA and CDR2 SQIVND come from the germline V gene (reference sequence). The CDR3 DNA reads TGTGCCAGTAGTATAGGTAGGGGAACGGATCAGCCCCAGCATTTT. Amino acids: CASSIGRGTDQPQHF.

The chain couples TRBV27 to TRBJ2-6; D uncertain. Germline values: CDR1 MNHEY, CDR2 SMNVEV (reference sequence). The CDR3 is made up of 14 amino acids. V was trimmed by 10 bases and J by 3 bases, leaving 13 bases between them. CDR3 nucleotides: TGTGCCACCCAACGAGGTGGTGGGGCCAACGTCCTGACTTTC. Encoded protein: CATQRGGGANVLTF. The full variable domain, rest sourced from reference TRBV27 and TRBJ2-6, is EAQVTQNPRYLITVTGKKLTVTCSQNMNHEYMSWYRQDPGLGLRQIYYSMNVEVTDKGDVPEGYKVSRKEKRNFPLILESPSPNQTSLYFCATQRGGGANVLTFGAGSRLTVL.

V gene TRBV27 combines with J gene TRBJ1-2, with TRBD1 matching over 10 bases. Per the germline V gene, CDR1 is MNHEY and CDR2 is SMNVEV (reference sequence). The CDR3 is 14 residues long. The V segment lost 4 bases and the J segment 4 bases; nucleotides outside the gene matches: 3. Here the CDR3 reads CASSWTGGGYGYTF. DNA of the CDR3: TGTGCCAGCAGTTGGACAGGGGGGGGCTATGGCTACACCTTC.

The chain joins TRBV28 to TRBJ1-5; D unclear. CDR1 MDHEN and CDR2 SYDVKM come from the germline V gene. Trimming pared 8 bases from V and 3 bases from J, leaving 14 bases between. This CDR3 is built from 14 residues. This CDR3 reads CASSPSGYNQPQHF. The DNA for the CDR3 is TGTGCCAGCTCGCCCTCAGGATACAATCAGCCCCAGCATTTT.

CDR3 in amino acids: CASSLGQGLNTEAFF. CDR3 nucleotides: TGCGCCAGCAGCTTGGGACAGGGTTTGAACACTGAAGCTTTCTTT. The V gene is TRBV5-1, the J gene TRBJ1-1; 7 nucleotides agree with TRBD1. The CDR3 length is 15 residues. Germline lookup yields CDR1 SGHRS and CDR2 YFSETQ. V trimming: 0 bases; J trimming: 0 bases; junction bases outside the gene matches: 2.

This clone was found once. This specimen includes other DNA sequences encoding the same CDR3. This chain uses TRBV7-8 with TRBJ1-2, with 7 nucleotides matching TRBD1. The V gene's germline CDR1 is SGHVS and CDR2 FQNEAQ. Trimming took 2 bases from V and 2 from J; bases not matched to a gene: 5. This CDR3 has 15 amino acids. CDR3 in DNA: TGTGCCAGCAGCTTAAGGGGACAGACAAACTATGGCTACACCTTC. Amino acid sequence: CASSLRGQTNYGYTF.

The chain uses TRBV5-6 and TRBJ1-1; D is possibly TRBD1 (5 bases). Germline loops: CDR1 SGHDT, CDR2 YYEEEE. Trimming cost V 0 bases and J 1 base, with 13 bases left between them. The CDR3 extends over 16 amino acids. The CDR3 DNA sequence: TGTGCCAGCAGCTTGGCCGGCGGGACGGCGAACACTGAAGCTTTCTTT. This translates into CASSLAGGTANTEAFF.

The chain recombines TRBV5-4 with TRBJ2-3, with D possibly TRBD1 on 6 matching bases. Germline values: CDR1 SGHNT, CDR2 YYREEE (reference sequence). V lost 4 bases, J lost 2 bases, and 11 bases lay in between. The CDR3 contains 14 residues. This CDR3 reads CASSPGTNTDTQYF. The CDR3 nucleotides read TGTGCCAGCAGCCCCGGGACAAACACAGATACGCAGTATTTT. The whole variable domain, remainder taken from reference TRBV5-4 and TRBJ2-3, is ETGVTQSPTHLIKTRGQQVTLRCSSQSGHNTVSWYQQALGQGPQFIFQYYREEENGRGNFPPRFSGLQFPNYSSELNVNALELDDSALYLCASSPGTNTDTQYFGPGTRLTVL.

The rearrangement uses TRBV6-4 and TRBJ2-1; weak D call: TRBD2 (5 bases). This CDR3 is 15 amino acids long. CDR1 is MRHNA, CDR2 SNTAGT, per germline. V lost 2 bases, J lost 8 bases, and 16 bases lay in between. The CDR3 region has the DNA TGTGCCAGCAGTGACGAGGGTCTGGGGTCCGATGAGCAGTTCTTC. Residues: CASSDEGLGSDEQFF.

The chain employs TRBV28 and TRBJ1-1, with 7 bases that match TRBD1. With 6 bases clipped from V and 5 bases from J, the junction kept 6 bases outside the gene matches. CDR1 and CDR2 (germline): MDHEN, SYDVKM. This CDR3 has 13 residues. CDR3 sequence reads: CASRDRMLTEAFF. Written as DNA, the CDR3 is TGTGCCAGCAGGGACAGGATGTTGACTGAAGCTTTCTTT.

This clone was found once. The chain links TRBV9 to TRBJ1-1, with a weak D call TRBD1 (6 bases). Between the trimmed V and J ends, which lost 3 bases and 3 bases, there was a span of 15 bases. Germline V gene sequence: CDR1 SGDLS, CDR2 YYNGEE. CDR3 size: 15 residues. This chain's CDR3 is CASSAFTGRDTEAFF. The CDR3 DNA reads TGTGCCAGCAGCGCGTTTACAGGGAGGGACACTGAAGCTTTCTTT. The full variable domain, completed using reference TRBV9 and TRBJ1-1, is DSGVTQTPKHLITATGQRVTLRCSPRSGDLSVYWYQQSLDQGLQFLIQYYNGEERAKGNILERFSAQQFPDLHSELNLSSLELGDSALYFCASSAFTGRDTEAFFGQGTRLTVV.

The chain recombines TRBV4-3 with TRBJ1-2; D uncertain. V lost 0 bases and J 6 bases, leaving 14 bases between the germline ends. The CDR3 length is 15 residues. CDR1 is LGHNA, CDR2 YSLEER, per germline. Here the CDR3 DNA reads TGCGCCAGCAGCCAAGACGCGGGGAAGAAGGATGGCTACACCTTC. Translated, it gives CASSQDAGKKDGYTF.